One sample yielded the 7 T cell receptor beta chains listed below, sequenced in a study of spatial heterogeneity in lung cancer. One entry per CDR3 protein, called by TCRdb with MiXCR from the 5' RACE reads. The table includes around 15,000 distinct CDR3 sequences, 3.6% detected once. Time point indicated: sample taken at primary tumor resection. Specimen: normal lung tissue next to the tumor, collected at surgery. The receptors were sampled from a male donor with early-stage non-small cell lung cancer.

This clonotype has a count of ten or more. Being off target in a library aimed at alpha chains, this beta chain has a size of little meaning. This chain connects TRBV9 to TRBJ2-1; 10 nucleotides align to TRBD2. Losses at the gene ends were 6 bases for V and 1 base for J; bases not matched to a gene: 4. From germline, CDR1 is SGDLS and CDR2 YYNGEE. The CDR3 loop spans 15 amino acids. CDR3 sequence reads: CASTQLAGSYNEQFF. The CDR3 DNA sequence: TGTGCCAGCACTCAACTAGCGGGGTCCTACAATGAGCAGTTCTTC.

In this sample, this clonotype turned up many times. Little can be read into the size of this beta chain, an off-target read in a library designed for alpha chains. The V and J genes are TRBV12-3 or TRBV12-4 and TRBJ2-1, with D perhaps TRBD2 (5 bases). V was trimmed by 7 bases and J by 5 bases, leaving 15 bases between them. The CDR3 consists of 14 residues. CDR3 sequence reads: CASTLGSADNEQFF. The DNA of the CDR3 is TGTGCCAGCACATTAGGGAGTGCGGACAATGAGCAGTTCTTC.

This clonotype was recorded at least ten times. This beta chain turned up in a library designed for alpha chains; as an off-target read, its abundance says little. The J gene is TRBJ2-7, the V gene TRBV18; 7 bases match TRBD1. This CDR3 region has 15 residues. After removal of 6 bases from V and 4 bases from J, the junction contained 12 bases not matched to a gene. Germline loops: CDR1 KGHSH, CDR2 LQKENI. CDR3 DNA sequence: TGTGCCAGCTCGCGTGGCGGACAGGTGAAATACGAGCAGTACTTC. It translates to CASSRGGQVKYEQYF.

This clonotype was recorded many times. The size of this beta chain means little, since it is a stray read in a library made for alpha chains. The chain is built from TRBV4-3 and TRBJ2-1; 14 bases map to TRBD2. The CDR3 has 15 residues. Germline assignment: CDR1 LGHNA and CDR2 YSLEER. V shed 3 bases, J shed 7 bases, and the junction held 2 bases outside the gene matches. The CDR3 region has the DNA TGCGCCAGCAGCCACGGGACTAGCGGGAGAAATGAGCAGTTCTTC. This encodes CASSHGTSGRNEQFF.

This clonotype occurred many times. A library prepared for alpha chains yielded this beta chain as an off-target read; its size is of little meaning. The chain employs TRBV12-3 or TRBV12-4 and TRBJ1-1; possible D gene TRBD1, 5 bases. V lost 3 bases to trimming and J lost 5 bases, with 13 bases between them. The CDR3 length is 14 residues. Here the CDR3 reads CASSLGVRFTEAFF. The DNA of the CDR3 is TGTGCCAGCAGTTTGGGGGTTCGGTTTACTGAAGCTTTCTTT.

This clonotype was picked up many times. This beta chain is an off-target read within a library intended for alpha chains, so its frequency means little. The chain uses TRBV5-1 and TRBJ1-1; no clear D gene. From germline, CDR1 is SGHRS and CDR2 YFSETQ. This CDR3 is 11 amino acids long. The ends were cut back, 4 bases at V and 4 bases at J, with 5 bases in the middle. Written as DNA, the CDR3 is TGCGCCAGCAGCGTGGGCACTGAAGCTTTCTTT. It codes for CASSVGTEAFF.

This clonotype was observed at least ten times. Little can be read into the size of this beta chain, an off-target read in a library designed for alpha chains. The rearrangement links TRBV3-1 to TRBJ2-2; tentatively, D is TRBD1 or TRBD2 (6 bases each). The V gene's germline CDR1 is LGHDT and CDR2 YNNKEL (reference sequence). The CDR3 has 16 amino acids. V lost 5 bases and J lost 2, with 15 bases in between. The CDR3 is CASSKGVAANTGELFF. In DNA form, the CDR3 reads TGTGCCAGCAGCAAGGGGGTAGCGGCCAACACCGGGGAGCTGTTTTTT.